What follows is one T cell receptor (beta chain) and its context. The antigen is not known. This entry comes from a study of shared clonotypes between healthy human individuals. Assay used: immunoSEQ multiplex PCR; TCRdb lists only in-frame clones, some missing. The sample holds about 1.4 million clones, 95% to 97% seen once. Study-level results: The sharing of roughly 5% of naive CD4 clonotypes was seen across a handful of donors.

All donors were healthy HIV-negative adults lacking recent acute infections or vaccinations. The CD4+ fraction was divided into a CD45RA+ naive subset and a CD45RA-negative memory subset. What was sequenced was naive CD4+ T cells sorted from blood. Documented subset: CD45RA+ positively selected. This receptor was taken from a man aged 25 to 45 in good health.

CDR3 sequence: CASNPISGRNNEQFF. The CDR3 nucleotides are TGTGCCAGTAATCCGATCTCGGGCCGAAACAATGAGCAGTTCTTC. The chain carries TRBV19 and TRBJ2-1; unclear D gene. This CDR3 contains 15 residues. The V end was cut by 7 bases, the J end by 5 bases, with 18 bases between. The germline V gene encodes CDR1 LNHDA and CDR2 SQIVND (reference sequence).